Shown below are 28 T cell receptor beta chains from a single sample sequenced in a study of response to subunit inactivated influenza vaccine. TCRdb used MiXCR to reprocess the RT-PCR reads, holding one entry per CDR3 protein. The sample has some 500,000 distinct CDR3 sequences; around 25% are singletons. The input for sequencing was CD4+ T cells sorted from PBMCs, taken about 5 days after vaccination. These receptors all come from a man aged 50-59 years who received an inactivated influenza vaccine.

The rearrangement links TRBV12-3 or TRBV12-4 to TRBJ2-5; weak D call: TRBD1 (5 bases). Trimming left V 8 bases short and J 4 bases short, with 17 bases between. The CDR3 contains 14 residues. CDR3: CASGRQSLAETQYF. The CDR3 DNA sequence: TGTGCCAGCGGTAGACAGTCTCTGGCAGAGACCCAGTACTTC.

This sequence joins TRBV4-2 and TRBJ2-3, with 7 nucleotides matching TRBD2. CDR1 is LGHNA, CDR2 YNFKEQ, per germline. V shed 1 base, J shed 2 bases, and the junction held 3 bases outside the gene matches. CDR3 size: 15 residues. CDR3 nucleotide sequence: TGTGCCAGCAGCCAAGGAGCGGGATACACAGATACGCAGTATTTT. Protein: CASSQGAGYTDTQYF.

In its sample, this clonotype was seen a few times. The chain carries TRBV12-3 or TRBV12-4 and TRBJ2-2; 9 positions agree with TRBD1. CDR3 size: 14 residues. V dropped 3 bases and J dropped 6; count of bases not matched to a gene: 2. The chain's CDR3 is CASSFDRGSGELFF. The CDR3 DNA follows: TGTGCCAGCAGTTTCGACAGGGGGTCCGGGGAGCTGTTTTTT.

This clonotype was found a few times. This chain joins TRBV20-1 and TRBJ2-7; 8 bases agree with TRBD1. With 7 bases clipped from V and 2 bases from J, the junction kept 4 bases outside the gene matches. This CDR3 comprises 12 residues. Germline CDR1 DFQATT, CDR2 SNEGSKA (reference sequence). This CDR3 is CSVGQGTYEQYF. In nucleotides, the CDR3 is TGCAGTGTAGGACAGGGTACCTACGAGCAGTACTTC.

This clonotype was counted a few times. The V and J genes are TRBV12-3 or TRBV12-4 and TRBJ2-5, with 9 bases lining up with TRBD1. CDR3 length: 15 residues. With 6 bases clipped from V and 5 bases from J, the junction kept 10 bases outside the gene matches. For the CDR3, the DNA is TGTGCCAGCAGCCCGGGACAGGGACTATCGGAGACCCAGTACTTC. It codes for CASSPGQGLSETQYF.

The chain carries TRBV4-3 and TRBJ2-6; perhaps TRBD1 as D (5 bases). Germline loops: CDR1 LGHNA, CDR2 YSLEER. V was clipped by 3 bases and J by 3 bases, with 9 bases between them. This CDR3 has 15 amino acids. CDR3 sequence reads: CASSQQGIGANVLTF. The CDR3, as DNA: TGCGCCAGCAGCCAGCAGGGAATTGGGGCCAACGTCCTGACTTTC.

At least ten counts were recorded for this clonotype. This sequence joins TRBV29-1 and TRBJ2-1, with 7 bases aligning to TRBD1. Germline V gene data show CDR1 as SQVTM and CDR2 as ANQGSEA. The V gene end was trimmed by 4 bases and the J gene end by 2 bases; junction bases not matched to a gene: 11. The CDR3 consists of 16 residues. DNA for the CDR3: TGCAGCGTTGTGTCCCGCCCCGACAGGGCCTACAATGAGCAGTTCTTC. It encodes CSVVSRPDRAYNEQFF.

V and J are TRBV12-3 or TRBV12-4 and TRBJ1-5; D is perhaps TRBD1 (5 bases). The V and J ends lost 7 bases and 0 bases respectively, with 7 bases between them. CDR3 length: 13 amino acids. The DNA of the CDR3 is TGTGCCAGCACTCAGGGTAGCAATCAGCCCCAGCATTTT. It is translated as CASTQGSNQPQHF.

In this sample, this clonotype turned up a few times. The chain links TRBV7-9 to TRBJ2-1; tentative D call: TRBD1 (6 bases). With 2 bases removed from V and 7 bases from J, the gap between germline ends came to 15 bases. This CDR3 spans 15 amino acids. The germline gives CDR1 SEHNR, CDR2 FQNEAQ (reference sequence). CDR3 sequence reads: CASSLSGARGNEQFF. In nucleotides, the CDR3 is TGTGCCAGCAGCTTAAGTGGAGCGAGGGGGAATGAGCAGTTCTTC.

The gene calls are TRBV5-5 and TRBJ2-3; no clear D. Trimming cost V 1 base and J 3 bases, with 12 bases left between them. The germline V gene encodes CDR1 SGHKS and CDR2 YYEKEE (reference sequence). The CDR3 has 15 amino acids. The CDR3 here is CASSLMPGETDTQYF. For the CDR3, the DNA is TGTGCCAGCAGCTTGATGCCCGGCGAAACAGATACGCAGTATTTT. The whole variable domain, remainder taken from reference TRBV5-5 and TRBJ2-3, is DAGVTQSPTHLIKTRGQQVTLRCSPISGHKSVSWYQQVLGQGPQFIFQYYEKEERGRGNFPDRFSARQFPNYSSELNVNALLLGDSALYLCASSLMPGETDTQYFGPGTRLTVL.

This clonotype was counted between two and nine times. V usage is TRBV20-1 and J usage is TRBJ2-5; 10 bases agree with TRBD1. Per germline, CDR1 DFQATT and CDR2 SNEGSKA (reference sequence). V trimming: 8 bases; J trimming: 4 bases; junction bases outside the gene matches: 10. This CDR3 region has 14 residues. The CDR3 is CSLPGQGSSETQYF. In DNA, the CDR3 is TGCAGTCTTCCGGGACAGGGGTCGTCAGAGACCCAGTACTTC.

The chain recombines TRBV12-3 or TRBV12-4 with TRBJ2-7, with D perhaps being TRBD1 or TRBD2 (5 bases each). The CDR3 is 15 amino acids. V shed 3 bases and J shed 0 bases, with 12 bases lying between them. The CDR3 spells CASSFMWDGSYEQYF. Here the CDR3 DNA reads TGTGCCAGCAGTTTCATGTGGGACGGCTCCTACGAGCAGTACTTC.

In DNA, the CDR3 is TGTGCCAGCACCAGCGGACTAGCGGGGGTCTACGAGCAGTACTTC. It translates to CASTSGLAGVYEQYF. The chain couples TRBV6-2 or TRBV6-3 to TRBJ2-7; 13 nucleotides agree with TRBD2. This CDR3 spans 15 amino acids. The germline V gene has CDR1 MNHEY and CDR2 SVGEGT. The junction had 6 bases not matched to a gene; V was cut back by 7 bases and J by 3 bases.

This chain connects TRBV12-3 or TRBV12-4 to TRBJ2-2, with D possibly matching TRBD2 (8 bases). V was pared by 3 bases and J by 0 bases, with 17 bases between. CDR3 length: 18 amino acids. For the CDR3, the DNA is TGTGCCAGCAGTTTTGGGACAGCGGGGGTCACGAACACCGGGGAGCTGTTTTTT. Amino acids: CASSFGTAGVTNTGELFF.

V gene TRBV12-3 or TRBV12-4 combines with J gene TRBJ2-1; D is ambiguous. The CDR3 consists of 16 residues. V was pared by 2 bases and J by 0 bases, with 11 bases between. The CDR3 coding sequence is TGTGCCAGCAGTTTACTACTTGGCACCTCCTACAATGAGCAGTTCTTC. This gives the protein CASSLLLGTSYNEQFF.

This clonotype was seen more than once but under ten times. The chain recombines TRBV5-1 with TRBJ2-7; 9 bases fit TRBD1. Per the germline V gene, CDR1 is SGHRS and CDR2 is YFSETQ. The V segment lost 5 bases and the J segment 1 base; nucleotides outside the gene matches: 7. The CDR3 is 15 amino acids. The CDR3 DNA reads as TGCGCCAGCAGAAGGGAGGACAGGGGATCCTACGAGCAGTACTTC. Amino acid sequence: CASRREDRGSYEQYF.

The chain couples TRBV7-2 to TRBJ2-2, with TRBD1 matching over 7 bases. V lost 4 bases to trimming and J lost 7 bases; unmatched junction nucleotides: 9. The CDR3 is 15 residues long. Germline V gene sequence: CDR1 SGHTA, CDR2 FQGNSA. The CDR3, as DNA: TGTGCCAGCAGCTCCGCCGACAGGGTCGACGGGGAGCTGTTTTTT. Its protein is CASSSADRVDGELFF.

This clonotype appeared a few times. One junction end does not reproduce the germline sequence, and a read error may be involved. V gene TRBV7-9 combines with J gene TRBJ2-7, with D uncertain. Germline CDR1 and CDR2: SEHNR and FQNEAQ (reference sequence). The CDR3 is made up of 8 amino acids. In nucleotides, the CDR3 is TGTGCCAGCAACCTAGACGGCTTC. This encodes CASNLDGF.

The V gene is TRBV12-3 or TRBV12-4, the J gene TRBJ2-7; D is possibly TRBD1 or TRBD2 (6 bases each). The CDR3 runs 14 residues. V lost 5 bases and J 1 base, leaving 12 bases between the germline ends. The CDR3 sequence is CASSPTGRSYEQYF. DNA of the CDR3: TGTGCCAGCAGTCCCACAGGGAGGTCCTACGAGCAGTACTTC.

This chain uses TRBV4-3 with TRBJ2-2, with D possibly TRBD2 on 5 matching bases. V was trimmed by 2 bases and J by 1 base, leaving 11 bases between them. Germline V lookup: CDR1 LGHNA, CDR2 YSLEER. This CDR3 is 16 amino acids long. The CDR3 here is CASSQQSGRNTGELFF. CDR3 DNA sequence: TGCGCCAGCAGCCAACAGAGCGGTAGGAACACCGGGGAGCTGTTTTTT.

This clonotype was detected only a few times. This chain links TRBV29-1 with TRBJ2-7; D unresolved. Germline V gives CDR1 SQVTM, CDR2 ANQGSEA. The CDR3 covers 12 residues. Trimming removed 6 bases from V and 3 bases from J, with 12 bases in between. The CDR3 nucleotides read TGCAGCGTGAGAACCAATAACTACGAGCAGTACTTC. Its translation: CSVRTNNYEQYF.

The chain links TRBV21-1 to TRBJ1-3. TRBV21-1 is designated a pseudogene. This CDR3 has 16 residues. For the CDR3, the DNA is TGTGCCAGCAGCAAAGCATCTACAGGCTCTGGAAACACCATATATTTT. Residues: CASSKASTGSGNTIYF.

This clonotype was detected only a few times. The chain employs TRBV7-7 and TRBJ2-4, with 7 bases identical to TRBD2. This CDR3 is 13 amino acids long. Unmatched junction bases numbered 13, after V lost 11 bases and J lost 9 bases. Germline V gene sequence: CDR1 SSHAT, CDR2 FNYEAQ (reference sequence). The CDR3 loop is CAVGGGVGGIQYF. CDR3 in DNA: TGTGCCGTGGGGGGAGGGGTTGGTGGCATTCAGTACTTC.

The table lists this clonotype with a few counts. The rearrangement links TRBV7-2 to TRBJ2-3; D might be TRBD1 or TRBD2, each matching 5 bases. Germline values: CDR1 SGHTA, CDR2 FQGNSA. CDR3 length: 16 amino acids. The ends were cut back, 1 base at V and 4 bases at J, with 15 bases in the middle. The CDR3 region is CASSLVLWGSADTQYF. Written as DNA, the CDR3 is TGTGCCAGCAGCTTAGTCCTCTGGGGGAGTGCAGATACGCAGTATTTT. Filled out from reference TRBV7-2 and TRBJ2-3, the complete variable domain reads GAGVSQSPSNKVTEKGKDVELRCDPISGHTALYWYRQSLGQGLEFLIYFQGNSAPDKSGLPSDRFSAERTGGSVSTLTIQRTQQEDSAVYLCASSLVLWGSADTQYFGPGTRLTVL.

The chain employs TRBV7-2 and TRBJ2-7, with 10 bases matching TRBD1. V shed 3 bases, J shed 6 bases, and the junction held 2 bases outside the gene matches. Germline assignment: CDR1 SGHTA and CDR2 FQGNSA. This CDR3 is built from 13 residues. Here the CDR3 reads CASSFDRGREQYF. The CDR3 nucleotides read TGTGCCAGCAGCTTCGACAGGGGGCGCGAGCAGTACTTC.

The chain recombines TRBV7-8 with TRBJ1-1, with D possibly being TRBD1 (5 bases). The CDR3 runs to 13 residues. V was cut by 3 bases and J by 1 base, with 6 bases left in between. Germline assignment: CDR1 SGHVS and CDR2 FQNEAQ. The CDR3 DNA sequence: TGTGCCAGCAGCTTCGGGACGAACACTGAAGCTTTCTTT. Its translation is CASSFGTNTEAFF. The full variable domain, its missing parts supplied by reference TRBV7-8 and TRBJ1-1, is GAGVSQSPRYKVAKRGQDVALRCDPISGHVSLFWYQQALGQGPEFLTYFQNEAQLDKSGLPSDRFFAERPEGSVSTLKIQRTQQEDSAVYLCASSFGTNTEAFFGQGTRLTVV.

CDR3 protein: CSASRGIESYEQYF. Written as DNA, the CDR3 is TGCAGCGCCTCCCGGGGGATCGAGTCCTACGAGCAGTACTTC. The chain joins TRBV29-1 to TRBJ2-7; a weak D match, TRBD2 (6 bases). Trimming took 7 bases from V and 1 from J, leaving 17 bases between them. Germline values: CDR1 SQVTM, CDR2 ANQGSEA. This CDR3 contains 14 residues.

Concerning this clonotype: One end of the junction fails to match germline, which may point to a read error. The genes are TRBV7-7 and TRBJ2-5, with 8 bases aligning to TRBD1. The CDR3 spans 15 residues. The germline CDR1 and CDR2 sequences are SSHAT and FNYEAQ (reference sequence). DNA for the CDR3: TGTGCTAGCAGCAAAGACAGGGGATTTCAAGAGACCCAGTACTTC. Translation: CASSKDRGFQETQYF.